What follows are 15 T cell receptor beta chains derived from one specimen sequenced in a study of blood T cell repertoires in COVID-19. Sequencing was performed with immunoSEQ multiplex PCR; in TCRdb, only in-frame clones are kept and a portion is missing. The profile shows 100,000 to 120,000 clones, about four fifths of them singletons. The sample consisted of peripheral blood. The receptors were gathered from a woman aged 70-85 years with acute or convalescent COVID-19.

This chain links TRBV6-2 or TRBV6-3 with TRBJ1-2; D uncertain. The ends were cut back, 3 bases at V and 3 bases at J, with 8 bases in the middle. The CDR3 has 13 amino acids. CDR1 and CDR2 (germline): MNHEY, SVGEGT. CDR3 DNA: TGTGCCAGCAGTTATTTCCAGGACTATGGCTACACCTTC. It translates to CASSYFQDYGYTF.

The J gene is TRBJ2-1, the V gene TRBV13; tentative D call: TRBD2 (6 bases). Germline lookup yields CDR1 PRHDT and CDR2 FYEKMQ (reference sequence). CDR3 length equals 16 residues. Trimming took 5 bases from V and 7 from J, leaving 21 bases between them. The CDR3 nucleotides read TGTGCCAGCAGCCCCCTGGGGGACTCCAGCCCAAATGAGCAGTTCTTC. Translating gives CASSPLGDSSPNEQFF.

This chain links TRBV30 with TRBJ2-3; 8 bases line up with TRBD2. J was trimmed by 2 bases and V by 0 bases; bases with no gene match: 4. CDR1 and CDR2 from the germline V gene are GTSNPN and SVGIG (reference sequence). The CDR3 totals 15 residues. The CDR3 is CAWSVRAGDTDTQYF. In DNA, the CDR3 is TGTGCCTGGAGTGTACGAGCGGGGGACACAGATACGCAGTATTTT.

This clone was detected once. V and J are TRBV14 and TRBJ1-2; D is undetermined. This CDR3 region has 12 residues. CDR1 and CDR2 from the germline V gene are SGHDN and FVKESK. V lost 1 base and J 3 bases, leaving 3 bases between the germline ends. The CDR3 here is CASSQGDYGYTF. The CDR3, as DNA: TGTGCCAGCAGCCAAGGCGACTATGGCTACACCTTC. Full variable domain (outside the CDR3, taken from reference TRBV14 and TRBJ1-2): EAGVTQFPSHSVIEKGQTVTLRCDPISGHDNLYWYRRVMGKEIKFLLHFVKESKQDESGMPNNRFLAERTGGTYSTLKVQPAELEDSGVYFCASSQGDYGYTFGSGTRLTVV.

The V call is TRBV4-2, the J call TRBJ2-7; possible D gene TRBD2, 5 bases. Per germline, CDR1 LGHNA and CDR2 YNFKEQ. V was cut by 2 bases and J by 5 bases, with 22 bases left in between. CDR3 size: 17 residues. In DNA, the CDR3 is TGTGCCAGCAGCCAATATTACCCTAGCCGCCTCGGGAACGAGCAGTACTTC. It yields the protein CASSQYYPSRLGNEQYF.

The V and J genes are TRBV27 and TRBJ2-7, with TRBD2 identical over 9 bases. The CDR3 loop spans 16 amino acids. J lost 4 bases, V lost 2 bases, and 9 bases had no gene match. Germline CDR1 is MNHEY and CDR2 is SMNVEV (reference sequence). CDR3 protein: CASSLVSAGGEYEQYF. The CDR3 nucleotides read TGTGCCAGCAGTTTAGTCTCGGCGGGAGGGGAATACGAGCAGTACTTC.

V and J are TRBV11-2 and TRBJ1-1, with D uncertain. The CDR3 runs to 12 residues. The germline CDR1 and CDR2 sequences are SGHAT and FQNNGV. Trimming took off 5 bases at V and 4 bases at J, with 8 bases between the two ends. Written as DNA, the CDR3 is TGTGCCAGCAGCCCACTTGGCACTGAAGCTTTCTTT. Translated, it gives CASSPLGTEAFF. The complete variable domain, with remaining parts taken from reference TRBV11-2 and TRBJ1-1, reads EAGVAQSPRYKIIEKRQSVAFWCNPISGHATLYWYQQILGQGPKLLIQFQNNGVVDDSQLPKDRFSAERLKGVDSTLKIQPAKLEDSAVYLCASSPLGTEAFFGQGTRLTVV.

The chain joins TRBV4-3 to TRBJ2-4; possible D gene TRBD2, 7 bases. Germline CDR1 LGHNA, CDR2 YSLEER. This CDR3 is 17 amino acids long. Trimming removed 4 bases from V and 1 base from J, with 17 bases in between. CDR3 residues: CASSLSVGGPAKNIQYF. DNA for the CDR3: TGCGCCAGCAGCCTCAGCGTCGGGGGGCCGGCCAAAAACATTCAGTACTTC.

This clone occurred once. The V call is TRBV7-9, the J call TRBJ1-3; D ambiguous. V shed 3 bases and J shed 0 bases, with 6 bases lying between them. Looked up from germline, CDR1 is SEHNR and CDR2 is FQNEAQ (reference sequence). The CDR3 is 14 amino acids. For the CDR3, the DNA is TGTGCCAGCAGCTTCGAGATCTCTGGAAACACCATATATTTT. Translated: CASSFEISGNTIYF. The variable domain in full, with the rest retrieved from reference TRBV7-9 and TRBJ1-3, is DTGVSQNPRHKITKRGQNVTFRCDPISEHNRLYWYRQTLGQGPEFLTYFQNEAQLEKSRLLSDRFSAERPKGSFSTLEIQRTEQGDSAMYLCASSFEISGNTIYFGEGSWLTVV.

The V and J genes are TRBV4-2 and TRBJ2-7; 8 bases map to TRBD2. The CDR3 is 15 amino acids. V gave up 2 bases and J gave up 3 bases; unmatched junction bases: 6. CDR1 is LGHNA, CDR2 YNFKEQ, per germline. CDR3 DNA sequence: TGTGCCAGCAGCCAACAAGGACTAGCCGTCTACGAGCAGTACTTC. Amino acids: CASSQQGLAVYEQYF.

The chain uses TRBV7-9 and TRBJ2-3, with TRBD2 matching 12 bases. The CDR3 contains 16 residues. Per the germline V gene, CDR1 is SEHNR and CDR2 is FQNEAQ (reference sequence). After removal of 4 bases from V and 4 bases from J, the junction contained 6 bases not matched to a gene. The chain's CDR3 is CASSSWTSGMSDTQYF. CDR3 coding DNA: TGTGCCAGCAGCTCCTGGACTAGCGGGATGTCAGATACGCAGTATTTT.

V gene TRBV10-3 combines with J gene TRBJ2-1; 7 bases map to TRBD1. The CDR3 runs 14 residues. V shed 3 bases, J shed 9 bases, and the junction held 8 bases outside the gene matches. CDR1 and CDR2 from the germline V gene are ENHRY and SYGVKD. CDR3 sequence: CAISEEDRSAEQFF. The CDR3 nucleotides are TGTGCCATCAGTGAAGAGGACAGGTCCGCTGAGCAGTTCTTC.

The chain recombines TRBV20-1 with TRBJ1-2; D may be TRBD1 (5 bases). The V gene's germline CDR1 is DFQATT and CDR2 SNEGSKA (reference sequence). V was trimmed by 3 bases and J by 4 bases, leaving 9 bases between them. This CDR3 region has 12 residues. In nucleotides, the CDR3 is TGCAGTGCTAGTCTGCAGGGCTATGGCTACACCTTC. Translating gives CSASLQGYGYTF.

This clone occurred once. The chain has TRBV7-9 and TRBJ2-5; D perhaps matches TRBD1 (6 bases). There are 15 residues in the CDR3. Germline CDR1 SEHNR, CDR2 FQNEAQ (reference sequence). V was cut by 3 bases and J by 4 bases, with 15 bases left in between. The CDR3 is CASSFDRTLGETQYF. CDR3 nucleotide sequence: TGTGCCAGCAGCTTCGACAGGACCCTGGGAGAGACCCAGTACTTC.

The V gene is TRBV11-1, the J gene TRBJ2-5; TRBD1 is a possible D gene (7 bases). CDR1 and CDR2 (germline): SGHAT, FQDESV (reference sequence). Trimming took 8 bases from V and 2 from J, leaving 18 bases between them. The CDR3 runs 15 residues. The CDR3 DNA sequence: TGTGCCAGCGGGCGTGAGGCAGGGGGGCAAGAGACCCAGTACTTC. It is translated as CASGREAGGQETQYF.